What follows are 10 T cell receptor beta chains derived from one specimen sequenced in a study of cytomegalovirus exposure and HLA in healthy donors. Some clones are missing from TCRdb's copy, which holds only in-frame ones; the method was immunoSEQ multiplex PCR. The sample shows under 300,000 clones, roughly 90% of them seen only once. Sequenced material: PBMCs. Source of these receptors: a young woman in good health and CMV-seronegative.

This sequence joins TRBV9 and TRBJ2-2; D unresolved. The CDR3 covers 13 residues. The V gene lost 0 bases and the J gene lost 6 bases, with 6 bases spanning the gap. Per the germline V gene, CDR1 is SGDLS and CDR2 is YYNGEE. The CDR3 sequence: CASSVGQSGELFF. In DNA, the CDR3 is TGTGCCAGCAGCGTAGGGCAGTCCGGGGAGCTGTTTTTT.

The rearrangement uses TRBV5-5 and TRBJ2-7; no clear D gene. Deletions cut 0 bases from V and 2 bases from J, with 15 bases between. This CDR3 has 16 amino acids. Germline V gene sequence: CDR1 SGHKS, CDR2 YYEKEE (reference sequence). CDR3 amino acids: CASSLAGSPGAYEQYV. CDR3 in DNA: TGTGCCAGCAGCTTGGCAGGCAGCCCCGGCGCCTACGAGCAGTACGTC.

This clone was seen a single time. The chain combines TRBV7-9 with TRBJ2-5; D may be TRBD1 (5 bases). Germline V gene sequence: CDR1 SEHNR, CDR2 FQNEAQ (reference sequence). V lost 3 bases and J 2 bases, leaving 10 bases between the germline ends. The CDR3 consists of 14 residues. DNA for the CDR3: TGTGCCAGCAGCTTTCAGGGATGGCAAGAGACCCAGTACTTC. Translation gives CASSFQGWQETQYF.

This clone came up a few times. The chain is built from TRBV10-1 and TRBJ1-1, with TRBD1 as a possible D gene (6 bases). This CDR3 comprises 13 residues. V was cut by 6 bases and J by 4 bases, with 12 bases left in between. The germline CDR1 and CDR2 sequences are WNHNN and SYGVQD (reference sequence). The CDR3 DNA is TGCGCCAGCAGAGGAACAGGGTCCACTGAAGCTTTCTTT. Protein sequence: CASRGTGSTEAFF.

This chain joins TRBV6-5 and TRBJ2-7, with D perhaps matching TRBD2 (6 bases). This CDR3 is 16 amino acids long. Germline assignment: CDR1 MNHEY and CDR2 SVGAGI. The V end lost 0 bases, the J end lost 2 bases, and 14 bases lay between the germline ends. CDR3 coding DNA: TGTGCCAGCAGTTACTCATTTGATAGCGGACCCTACGAGCAGTACTTC. Translation: CASSYSFDSGPYEQYF.

This chain connects TRBV7-9 to TRBJ2-3; 10 bases are a match to TRBD2. This CDR3 is 15 amino acids long. V was pared by 1 base and J by 6 bases, with 4 bases of the junction left unmatched. The V gene's germline CDR1 is SEHNR and CDR2 FQNEAQ (reference sequence). The CDR3 nucleotides are TGTGCCAGCAGCTTAGGTGGGACTAGCGTCGATACGCAGTATTTT. This encodes CASSLGGTSVDTQYF.

J is TRBJ2-7 and V is TRBV7-8; 9 bases map to TRBD1. V shed 1 base and J 2 bases; nucleotides not matched to a gene: 6. The CDR3 is made up of 16 amino acids. CDR1 is SGHVS, CDR2 FQNEAQ, per germline. The CDR3 sequence: CASSLGAGTGTYEQYV. The CDR3 nucleotides read TGTGCCAGCAGCTTAGGGGCCGGGACAGGGACCTACGAGCAGTACGTC.

CDR3 loop: CASSGSGLLSYNEQFF. The CDR3, as DNA: TGTGCCAGCAGCGGGTCCGGACTACTCTCCTACAATGAGCAGTTCTTC. The chain carries TRBV5-4 and TRBJ2-1; TRBD2 might be the D (6 bases). The CDR3 loop spans 16 amino acids. Trimming removed 4 bases from V and 0 bases from J, with 14 bases in between. Looked up from germline, CDR1 is SGHNT and CDR2 is YYREEE (reference sequence).

V is TRBV27 and J is TRBJ2-7, with 8 bases that match TRBD1. Germline lookup yields CDR1 MNHEY and CDR2 SMNVEV (reference sequence). Unmatched junction bases numbered 17, after V lost 5 bases and J lost 2 bases. This CDR3 has 18 residues. Written as DNA, the CDR3 is TGTGCCAGCAGTACCCGGCCACGGACAGGGATTTCGGCCTACGAGCAGTACTTC. Translated, it gives CASSTRPRTGISAYEQYF.

In DNA form, the CDR3 reads TGTGCCAGCGGCAGAGACAGGCCCTCTGGAAACACCATATATTTT. It is translated as CASGRDRPSGNTIYF. The rearrangement joins TRBV25-1 to TRBJ1-3; perhaps TRBD1 as D (6 bases). The CDR3 runs to 15 residues. Germline values: CDR1 MGHDK, CDR2 SYGVNS. Trimming removed 8 bases from V and 0 bases from J, with 14 bases in between.